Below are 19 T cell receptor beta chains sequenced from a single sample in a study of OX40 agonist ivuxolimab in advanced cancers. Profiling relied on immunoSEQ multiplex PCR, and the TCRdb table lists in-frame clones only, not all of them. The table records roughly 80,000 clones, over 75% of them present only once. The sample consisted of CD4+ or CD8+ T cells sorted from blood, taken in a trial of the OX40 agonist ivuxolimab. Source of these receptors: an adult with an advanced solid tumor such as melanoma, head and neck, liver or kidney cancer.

CDR3: CASSNRAPSPQETQYF. The DNA for the CDR3 is TGTGCCAGTAGTAACCGGGCGCCCAGCCCTCAAGAGACCCAGTACTTC. The chain combines TRBV19 with TRBJ2-5; D ambiguous. Per germline, CDR1 LNHDA and CDR2 SQIVND (reference sequence). Trimming stripped 4 bases from V and 2 bases from J, with 17 bases between. The CDR3 has 16 residues.

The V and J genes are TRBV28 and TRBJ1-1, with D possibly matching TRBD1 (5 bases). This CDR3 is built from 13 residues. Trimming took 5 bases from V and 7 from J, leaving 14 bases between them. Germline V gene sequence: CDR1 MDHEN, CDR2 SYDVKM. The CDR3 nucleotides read TGTGCCAGCAGTCAACCCCCGACAGATGAAGCTTTCTTT. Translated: CASSQPPTDEAFF.

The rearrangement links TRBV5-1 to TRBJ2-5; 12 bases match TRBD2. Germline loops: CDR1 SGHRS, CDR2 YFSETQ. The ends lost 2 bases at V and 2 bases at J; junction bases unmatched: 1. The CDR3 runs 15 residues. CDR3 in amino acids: CASSFGLAGQETQYF. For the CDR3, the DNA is TGCGCCAGCAGCTTCGGACTAGCGGGGCAAGAGACCCAGTACTTC.

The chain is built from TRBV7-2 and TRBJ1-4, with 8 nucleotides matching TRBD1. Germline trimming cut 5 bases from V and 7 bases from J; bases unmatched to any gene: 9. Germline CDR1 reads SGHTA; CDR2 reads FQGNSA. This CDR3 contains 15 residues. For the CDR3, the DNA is TGTGCCAGCAGCCTAGGACAGGGTTCAGGTGAAAAACTGTTTTTT. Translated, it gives CASSLGQGSGEKLFF.

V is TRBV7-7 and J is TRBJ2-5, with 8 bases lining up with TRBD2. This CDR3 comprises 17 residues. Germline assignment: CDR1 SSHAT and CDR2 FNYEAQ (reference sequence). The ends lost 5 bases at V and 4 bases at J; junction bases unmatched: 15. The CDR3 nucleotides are TGTGCCAGCAGCCCACCTCTGGGCGGGGGGTCGCGAGAGACCCAGTACTTC. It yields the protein CASSPPLGGGSRETQYF.

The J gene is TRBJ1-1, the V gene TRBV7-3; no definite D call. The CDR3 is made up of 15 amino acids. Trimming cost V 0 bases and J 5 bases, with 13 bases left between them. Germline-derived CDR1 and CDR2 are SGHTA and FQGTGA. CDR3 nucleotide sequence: TGTGCCAGCAGCTTAACAAGGGTAGGGAGTACTGAAGCTTTCTTT. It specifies CASSLTRVGSTEAFF.

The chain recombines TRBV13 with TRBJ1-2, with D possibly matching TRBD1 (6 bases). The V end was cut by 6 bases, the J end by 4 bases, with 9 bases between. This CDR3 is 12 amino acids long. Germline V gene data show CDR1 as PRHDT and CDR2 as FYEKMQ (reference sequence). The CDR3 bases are TGTGCCAGCAGTGGACAGAGCTATGGCTACACCTTC. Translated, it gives CASSGQSYGYTF.

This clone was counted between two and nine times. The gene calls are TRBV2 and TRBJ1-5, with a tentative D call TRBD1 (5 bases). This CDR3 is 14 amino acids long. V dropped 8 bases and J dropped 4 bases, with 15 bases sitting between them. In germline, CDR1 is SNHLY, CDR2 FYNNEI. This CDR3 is CASEQEAKNQPQHF. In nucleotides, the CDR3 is TGTGCCAGCGAACAGGAAGCAAAGAATCAGCCCCAGCATTTT.

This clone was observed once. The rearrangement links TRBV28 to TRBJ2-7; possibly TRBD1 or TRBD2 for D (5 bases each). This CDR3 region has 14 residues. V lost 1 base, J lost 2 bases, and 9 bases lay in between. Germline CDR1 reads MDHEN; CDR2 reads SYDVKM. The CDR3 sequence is CASSLSGTTYEQYF. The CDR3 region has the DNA TGTGCCAGCAGTTTATCCGGGACCACCTACGAGCAGTACTTC.

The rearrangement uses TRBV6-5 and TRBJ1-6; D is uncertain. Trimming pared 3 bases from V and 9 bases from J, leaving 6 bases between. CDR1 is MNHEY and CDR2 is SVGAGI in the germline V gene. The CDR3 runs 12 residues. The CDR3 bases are TGTGCCAGCAGTTATTGGGGTTCACCCCTCCACTTT. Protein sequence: CASSYWGSPLHF.

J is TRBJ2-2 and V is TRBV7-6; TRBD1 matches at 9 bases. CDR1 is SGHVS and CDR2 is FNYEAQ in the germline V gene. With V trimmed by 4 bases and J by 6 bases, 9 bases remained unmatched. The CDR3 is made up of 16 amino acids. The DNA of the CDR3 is TGTGCCAGCAGCTCCGGGACAGGGTGGATGCCCGGGGAGCTGTTTTTT. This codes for CASSSGTGWMPGELFF.

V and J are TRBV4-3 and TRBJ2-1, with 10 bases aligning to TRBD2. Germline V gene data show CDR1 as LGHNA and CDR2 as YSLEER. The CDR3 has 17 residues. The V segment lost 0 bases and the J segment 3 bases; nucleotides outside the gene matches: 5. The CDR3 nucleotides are TGCGCCAGCAGCCAAGACGGACTAGCGGCTAACTACAATGAGCAGTTCTTC. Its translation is CASSQDGLAANYNEQFF.

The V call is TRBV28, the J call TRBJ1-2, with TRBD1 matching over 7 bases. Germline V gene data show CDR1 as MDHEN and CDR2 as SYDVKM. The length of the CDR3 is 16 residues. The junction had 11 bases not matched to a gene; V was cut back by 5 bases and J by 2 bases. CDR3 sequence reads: CASSVLAGGKNYGYTF. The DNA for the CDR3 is TGTGCCAGCAGTGTCCTCGCAGGGGGTAAGAACTATGGCTACACCTTC.

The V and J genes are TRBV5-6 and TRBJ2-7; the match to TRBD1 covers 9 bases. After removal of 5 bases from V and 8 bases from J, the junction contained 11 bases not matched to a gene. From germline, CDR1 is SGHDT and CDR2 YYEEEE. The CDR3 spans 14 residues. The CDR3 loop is CASRSTDRGFQQYF. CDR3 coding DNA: TGTGCCAGCAGGTCAACGGACAGGGGCTTTCAGCAGTACTTC.

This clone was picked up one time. The CDR3 is CASSLTDRHEQFF. Here the CDR3 DNA reads TGTGCCAGCAGCTTGACAGATCGGCATGAGCAGTTCTTC. V gene TRBV7-2 combines with J gene TRBJ2-1; possible D gene TRBD1, 5 bases. From germline, CDR1 is SGHTA and CDR2 FQGNSA. This CDR3 region has 13 residues. V lost 3 bases to trimming and J lost 8 bases, with 11 bases between them. The full variable domain, rest sourced from reference TRBV7-2 and TRBJ2-1, is GAGVSQSPSNKVTEKGKDVELRCDPISGHTALYWYRQSLGQGLEFLIYFQGNSAPDKSGLPSDRFSAERTGGSVSTLTIQRTQQEDSAVYLCASSLTDRHEQFFGPGTRLTVL.

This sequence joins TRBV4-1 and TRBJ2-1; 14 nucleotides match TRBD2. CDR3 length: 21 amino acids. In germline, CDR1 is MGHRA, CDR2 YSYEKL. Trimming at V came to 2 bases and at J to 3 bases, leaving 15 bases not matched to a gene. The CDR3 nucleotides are TGCGCCAGCAGCCAACAGGGGGCCGGGACTAGCGGGAGTCGATTCTACAATGAGCAGTTCTTC. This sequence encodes CASSQQGAGTSGSRFYNEQFF.

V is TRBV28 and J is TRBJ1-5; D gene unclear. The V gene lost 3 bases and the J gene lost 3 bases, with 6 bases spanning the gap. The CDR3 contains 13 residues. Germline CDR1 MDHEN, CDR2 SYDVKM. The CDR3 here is CASSLRLNQPQHF. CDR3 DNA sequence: TGTGCCAGCAGTTTGCGGCTCAATCAGCCCCAGCATTTT.

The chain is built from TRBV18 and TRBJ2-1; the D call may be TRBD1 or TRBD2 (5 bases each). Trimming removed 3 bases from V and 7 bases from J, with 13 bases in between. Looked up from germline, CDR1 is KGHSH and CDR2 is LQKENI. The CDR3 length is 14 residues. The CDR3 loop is CASSPGPQRNEQFF. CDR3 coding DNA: TGTGCCAGCTCACCGGGACCCCAAAGGAATGAGCAGTTCTTC.

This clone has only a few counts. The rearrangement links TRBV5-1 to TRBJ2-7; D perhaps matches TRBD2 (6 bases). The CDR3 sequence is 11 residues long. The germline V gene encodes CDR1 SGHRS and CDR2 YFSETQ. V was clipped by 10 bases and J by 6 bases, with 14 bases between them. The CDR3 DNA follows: TGCGCCGTCACGGGGGTCTGCGAGCAGTACGTC. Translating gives CAVTGVCEQYV.